This TCR beta chain was sequenced during a study of response to subunit inactivated influenza vaccine (dated by TCRdb to the late 2010s). Notes on the research overall: Deep quantitative T cell receptor repertoire profiling was used in the study to track responses to a trivalent subunit inactivated influenza vaccine. Broad study findings and their caveats: The authors suggested that each seasonal influenza vaccination may recruit only a limited number of new T cells.

The library was prepared using RT-PCR. The instrument given in TCRdb is Illumina HiSeq 2500. TCRdb handled the public reads itself, with Q25 trimming in fastp and clone calling in MiXCR, and kept productive beta chains. A single entry per CDR3 protein holds the most common genes and DNA from its merged rows. The sample records around 530,000 distinct CDR3 sequences, about 10% of which are singletons. The top ten hold more than 8.5% of the sample. This clonotype was observed a few times. Its antigen target is currently unknown. Base qualities are not at hand, and no much larger clone is one base apart. CDR1 and CDR2 (DFQATT, SNEGSKA) derive from the germline V gene (reference sequence). Counted from cysteine to phenylalanine, this CDR3 has 13 amino acids. The entry retains the CDR3 DNA only, 39 bases that are in frame from base 1. From V the trimming removes 3 bases and from J it removes 4 bases, while the gene matches leave 3 bases of the junction unaccounted for.

Recombination joined TRBV20-1 with TRBJ2-3, with 8 junctional bases fitting TRBD2. The source was PBMCs from blood, collected on the day of vaccination. The receptor comes from a man between 50 and 59 years old who received an inactivated influenza vaccine. Donor details come from another sample of the same person, matched by shared clones. The nucleotide sequence is given as TGCAGTGCTAGCGGGACTAGTTCAGATACGCAGTATTTT. Its coded protein is CSASGTSSDTQYF.